This record covers a single T cell receptor (beta chain). This sample was included in a study of blood T cell repertoires in COVID-19. Study at large: PBMCs, B-cell-depleted T cells, or T cells were the source of the cDNA or gDNA that made up the material.

Using immunoSEQ multiplex PCR, the repertoire was profiled, and TCRdb retains in-frame clones only, with some absent. The sample lists about 270,000 clones, about 87% occurring once. The CDR3 covers 15 residues. With 2 bases clipped from V and 7 bases from J, the junction kept 7 bases outside the gene matches. Sequenced input: PBMCs or T cells enriched from blood (not recorded which). The V and J genes are TRBV6-7 and TRBJ1-1, with 10 bases matching TRBD1. TRBV6-7 is sorted into the ORF group, with uncertain function. The clonotype was recovered from a woman aged 25 to 39 with acute COVID-19. The chain's CDR3 is CASSYPRDRGNEAFF. The CDR3 DNA follows: TGTGCCAGCAGTTACCCCCGGGACAGGGGAAATGAAGCTTTCTTT.